This T cell receptor beta chain derives from a study of T cell changes during pregnancy in multiple sclerosis. This clone was seen a few times. Unmatched junction bases numbered 4, after V lost 3 bases and J lost 11 bases. This CDR3 spans 12 amino acids. CDR1 ENHRY and CDR2 SYGVKD come from the germline V gene. Profiling relied on immunoSEQ multiplex PCR, and the TCRdb table lists in-frame clones only, not all of them. The sample has more than 65,000 clones; about 93% are singletons. This sequence originates from a female donor with multiple sclerosis, enrolled in a pregnancy study. V and J are TRBV10-3 and TRBJ1-5; TRBD1 aligns across 7 bases. The sequencing here drew on CD4+ T cells from peripheral blood mononuclear cells, taken before pregnancy. CDR3 loop: CAISEQGRTQHF. The CDR3 coding sequence is TGTGCCATCAGTGAACAGGGGAGGACCCAGCATTTT.